What follows describes a single TCR beta chain. The germline V and J ends were trimmed by 1 base and 6 bases, with 18 bases remaining between them. CDR1 is LGHNA and CDR2 is YNFKEQ in the germline V gene. There are 16 residues in the CDR3. Some clones are missing from TCRdb's copy, which holds only in-frame ones; the method was immunoSEQ multiplex PCR. The sample gives around 150,000 clones, 85% of which show up once; roughly 6.4% is in the top ten. The record originates from a study of blood T cell repertoires in COVID-19. This chain uses TRBV4-2 with TRBJ1-1, with a weak D call TRBD1 (5 bases). The sequence derives from a woman aged 40 to 50 who had recovered from COVID-19. The sequenced material came from PBMCs or T cells enriched from blood (not recorded which). CDR3 protein: CASSQVLGPGSPEAFF. In nucleotides, the CDR3 is TGTGCCAGCAGCCAAGTTTTGGGGCCTGGAAGCCCTGAAGCTTTCTTT.